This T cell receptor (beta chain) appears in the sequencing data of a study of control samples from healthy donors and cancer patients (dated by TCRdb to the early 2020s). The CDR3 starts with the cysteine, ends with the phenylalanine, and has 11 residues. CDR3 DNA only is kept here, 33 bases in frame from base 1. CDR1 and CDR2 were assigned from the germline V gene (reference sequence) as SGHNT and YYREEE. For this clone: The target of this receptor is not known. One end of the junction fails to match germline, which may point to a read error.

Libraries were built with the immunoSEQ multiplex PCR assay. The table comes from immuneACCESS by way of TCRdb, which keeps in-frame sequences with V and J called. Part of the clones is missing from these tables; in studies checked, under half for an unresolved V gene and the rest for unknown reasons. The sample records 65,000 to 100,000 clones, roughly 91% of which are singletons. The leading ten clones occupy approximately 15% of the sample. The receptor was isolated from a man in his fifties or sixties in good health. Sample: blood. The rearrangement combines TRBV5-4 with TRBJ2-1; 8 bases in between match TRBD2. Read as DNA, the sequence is TGTGCCAGCAGTTATAGCGGGGTCCAAATCTTC. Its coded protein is CASSYSGVQIF.